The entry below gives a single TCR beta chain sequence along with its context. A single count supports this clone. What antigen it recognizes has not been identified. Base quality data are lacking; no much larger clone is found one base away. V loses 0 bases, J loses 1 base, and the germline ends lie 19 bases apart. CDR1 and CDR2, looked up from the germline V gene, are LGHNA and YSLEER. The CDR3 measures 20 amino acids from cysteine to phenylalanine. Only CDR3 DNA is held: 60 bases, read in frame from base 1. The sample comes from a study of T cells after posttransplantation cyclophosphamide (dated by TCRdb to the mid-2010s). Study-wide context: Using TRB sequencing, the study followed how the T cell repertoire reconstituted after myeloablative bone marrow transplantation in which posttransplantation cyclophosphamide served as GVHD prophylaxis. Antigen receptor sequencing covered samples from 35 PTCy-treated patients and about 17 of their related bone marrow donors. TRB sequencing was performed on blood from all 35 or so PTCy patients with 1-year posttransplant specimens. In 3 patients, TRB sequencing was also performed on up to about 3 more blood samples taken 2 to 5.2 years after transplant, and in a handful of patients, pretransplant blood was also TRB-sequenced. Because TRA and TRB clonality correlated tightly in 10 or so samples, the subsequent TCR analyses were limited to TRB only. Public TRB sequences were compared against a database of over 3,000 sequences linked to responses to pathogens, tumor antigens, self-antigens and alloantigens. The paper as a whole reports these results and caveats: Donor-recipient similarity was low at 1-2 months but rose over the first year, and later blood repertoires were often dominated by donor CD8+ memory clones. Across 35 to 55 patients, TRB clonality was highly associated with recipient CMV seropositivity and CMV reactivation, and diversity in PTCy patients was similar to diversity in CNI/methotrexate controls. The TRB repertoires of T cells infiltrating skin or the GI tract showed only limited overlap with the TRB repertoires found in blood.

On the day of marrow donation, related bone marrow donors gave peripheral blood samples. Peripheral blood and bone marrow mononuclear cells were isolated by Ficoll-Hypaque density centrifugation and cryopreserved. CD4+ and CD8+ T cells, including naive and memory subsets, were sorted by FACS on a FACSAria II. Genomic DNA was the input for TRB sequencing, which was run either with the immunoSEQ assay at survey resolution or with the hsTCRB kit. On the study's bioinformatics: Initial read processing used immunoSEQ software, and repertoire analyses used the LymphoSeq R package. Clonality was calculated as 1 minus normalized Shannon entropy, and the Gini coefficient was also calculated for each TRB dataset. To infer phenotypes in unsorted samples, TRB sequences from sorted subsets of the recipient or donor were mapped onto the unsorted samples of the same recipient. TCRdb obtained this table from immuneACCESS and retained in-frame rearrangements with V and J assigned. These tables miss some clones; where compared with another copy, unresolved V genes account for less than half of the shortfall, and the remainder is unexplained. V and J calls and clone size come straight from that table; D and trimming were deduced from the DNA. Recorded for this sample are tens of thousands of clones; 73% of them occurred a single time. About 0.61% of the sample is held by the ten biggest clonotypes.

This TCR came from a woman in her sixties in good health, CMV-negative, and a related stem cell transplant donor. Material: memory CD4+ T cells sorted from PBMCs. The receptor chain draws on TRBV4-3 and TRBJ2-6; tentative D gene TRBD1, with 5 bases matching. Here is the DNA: TGCGCCAGCAGCCAAGATTCCGTAAGGACAACCTATTCTGGGGCCAACGTCCTGACTTTC. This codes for CASSQDSVRTTYSGANVLTF.